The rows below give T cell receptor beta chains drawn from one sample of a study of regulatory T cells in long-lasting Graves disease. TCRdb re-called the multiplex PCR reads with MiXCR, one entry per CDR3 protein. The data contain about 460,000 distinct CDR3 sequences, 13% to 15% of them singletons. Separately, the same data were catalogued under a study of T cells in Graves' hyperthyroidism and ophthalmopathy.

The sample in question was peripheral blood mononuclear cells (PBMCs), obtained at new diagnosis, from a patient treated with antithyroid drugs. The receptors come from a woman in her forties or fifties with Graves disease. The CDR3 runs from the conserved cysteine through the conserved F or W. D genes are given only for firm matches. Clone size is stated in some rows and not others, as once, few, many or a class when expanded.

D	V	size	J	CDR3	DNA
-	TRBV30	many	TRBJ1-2	CAWARTLANYGYTF	TGTGCCTGGGCTAGGACTCTTGCGAACTATGGCTACACCTTC
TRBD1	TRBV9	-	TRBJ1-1	CASSTPGTGVTEAFF	TGTGCCAGCAGCACACCCGGGACAGGGGTTACTGAAGCTTTCTTT
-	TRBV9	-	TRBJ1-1	CASSLGVDTEAFF	TGTGCCAGCAGCTTAGGGGTGGACACTGAAGCTTTCTTT
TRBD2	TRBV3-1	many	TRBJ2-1	CASSQTGTSGSEVDGNEQFF	TGTGCCAGCAGCCAGACCGGGACTAGCGGGAGTGAGGTCGACGGGAATGAGCAGTTCTTC
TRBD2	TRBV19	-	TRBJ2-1	CASSISGTSETTPWYNEQFF	TGTGCCAGTAGTATTAGCGGGACCAGCGAAACTACGCCGTGGTACAATGAGCAGTTCTTC
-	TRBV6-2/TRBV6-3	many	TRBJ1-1	CASSFSGHRPMNTEAFF	TGTGCCAGCAGTTTCTCGGGACACCGGCCCATGAACACTGAAGCTTTCTTT
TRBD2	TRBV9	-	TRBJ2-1	CASSPGGLAGVNEQFF	TGTGCCAGCAGCCCAGGGGGACTAGCGGGAGTGAATGAGCAGTTCTTC
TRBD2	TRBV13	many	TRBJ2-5	CASSERTSGGQETQYF	TGTGCCAGCAGCGAACGGACTAGCGGTGGCCAAGAGACCCAGTACTTC
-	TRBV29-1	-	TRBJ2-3	CSARSPSQSTDTQYF	TGCAGCGCCAGATCCCCCTCCCAGAGCACAGATACGCAGTATTTT
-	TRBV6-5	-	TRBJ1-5	CASSSVRAQHF	TGTGCCAGCAGTTCGGTCCGGGCCCAGCATTTT
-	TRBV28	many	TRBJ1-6	CASSSGGNNSPLHF	TGTGCCAGCAGTTCTGGGGGTAATAATTCACCCCTCCACTTT
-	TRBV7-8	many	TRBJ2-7	CASSLEVYYEQYF	TGTGCCAGCAGCTTAGAGGTTTACTACGAGCAGTACTTC
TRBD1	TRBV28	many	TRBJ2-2	CASSFSRQGSRELFF	TGTGCCAGCAGTTTCAGCAGACAGGGTAGTAGGGAGCTGTTTTTT
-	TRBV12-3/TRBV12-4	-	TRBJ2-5	CASSFGHRTQYF	TGTGCCAGCAGTTTCGGGCACCGGACCCAGTACTTC
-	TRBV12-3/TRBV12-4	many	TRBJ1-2	CASSLMAPGRYTF	TGTGCCAGCAGTTTAATGGCTCCCGGTCGCTACACCTTC
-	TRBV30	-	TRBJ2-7	CAWSEDHYEQYF	TGTGCCTGGAGTGAGGACCACTACGAGCAGTACTTC
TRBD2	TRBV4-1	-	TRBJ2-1	CASSQVSGGDYNEQFF	TGCGCCAGCAGCCAAGTATCGGGAGGAGACTACAATGAGCAGTTCTTC
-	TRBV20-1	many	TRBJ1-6	CSARETGPASPLHF	TGCAGTGCTAGAGAGACAGGCCCGGCGTCACCCCTCCACTTT
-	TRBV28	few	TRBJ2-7	CASSALRARYEQYF	TGTGCCAGCAGTGCTCTCCGGGCCCGCTACGAGCAGTACTTC
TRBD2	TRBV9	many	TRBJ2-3	CASSVDSSGTIDAQYF	TGTGCCAGCAGCGTAGATTCTAGCGGGACGATTGATGCGCAGTATTTT
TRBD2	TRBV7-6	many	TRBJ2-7	CASSFPGLAGGPGEQYF	TGTGCCAGCAGCTTCCCGGGACTAGCGGGAGGGCCGGGCGAGCAGTACTTC
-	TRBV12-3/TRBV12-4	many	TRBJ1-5	CASSLIIGDQPQHF	TGTGCCAGCAGTTTAATTATAGGCGATCAGCCCCAGCATTTT
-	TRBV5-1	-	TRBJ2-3	CASSLDGNADTQYF	TGCGCCAGCAGCTTGGACGGGAATGCAGATACGCAGTATTTT
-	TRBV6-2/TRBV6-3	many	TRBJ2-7	CASSYSSQGLEQYF	TGTGCCAGCAGTTACTCTTCCCAGGGTCTCGAGCAGTACTTC
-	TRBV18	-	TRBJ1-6	CASPPRDRDSPLHF	TGTGCCAGCCCCCCCAGGGATCGGGATTCACCCCTCCACTTT
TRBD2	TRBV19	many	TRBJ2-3	CASSIPSTSGTTDTQYF	TGTGCCAGTAGTATACCGTCCACTAGCGGGACCACAGATACGCAGTATTTT
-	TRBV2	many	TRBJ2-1	CAGFGISNEQFF	TGTGCCGGATTCGGGATTTCCAATGAGCAGTTCTTC
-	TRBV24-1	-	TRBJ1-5	CATMSQPQHF	TGTGCCACCATGAGTCAGCCCCAGCATTTT
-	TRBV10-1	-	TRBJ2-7	CASISLAFSKPRDGQYF	TGCGCCAGCATATCATTAGCGTTCAGCAAACCTAGGGACGGGCAGTACTTC
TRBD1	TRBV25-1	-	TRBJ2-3	CASSDATGPDTQYF	TGTGCCAGCAGTGACGCGACAGGGCCAGATACGCAGTATTTT
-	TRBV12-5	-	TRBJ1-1	CASGSHGGFAEAFF	TGTGCTAGTGGTTCACACGGCGGTTTCGCTGAAGCTTTCTTT
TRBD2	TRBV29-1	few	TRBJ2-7	CSVSGTRSSYEQYF	TGCAGCGTCTCCGGGACTAGGAGCTCCTACGAGCAGTACTTC
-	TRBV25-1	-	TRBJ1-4	CASRGDNEKLFF	TGTGCCAGCAGGGGAGATAATGAAAAACTGTTTTTT
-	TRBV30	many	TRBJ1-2	CAWSVGIYGYTF	TGTGCCTGGAGTGTCGGTATCTATGGCTACACCTTC
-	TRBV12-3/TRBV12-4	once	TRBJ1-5	CVSSPMGTSTPQHF	TGTGTCAGCAGTCCCATGGGGACTTCAACTCCCCAGCATTTT
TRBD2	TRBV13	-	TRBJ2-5	CASSLTGLAGAGETQYF	TGTGCCAGCAGCTTAACTGGACTAGCGGGAGCAGGAGAGACCCAGTACTTC
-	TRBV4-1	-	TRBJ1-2	CASSQNRPMRNYGYTF	TGCGCCAGCAGCCAAAATCGGCCAATGCGGAACTATGGCTACACCTTC
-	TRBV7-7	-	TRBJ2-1	CASQREESSDEQFF	TGTGCCAGTCAAAGGGAGGAAAGCAGCGATGAGCAGTTCTTC
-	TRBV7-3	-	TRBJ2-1	CASSLNSGESYNEQFF	TGTGCCAGCAGCTTAAATTCGGGAGAGTCCTACAATGAGCAGTTCTTC
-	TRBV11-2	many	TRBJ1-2	CASTGAFGYTF	TGTGCCAGCACAGGGGCCTTTGGCTACACCTTC
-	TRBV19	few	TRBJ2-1	CASSIVSGLYNEQFF	TGTGCCAGTAGTATAGTAAGCGGCTTATACAATGAGCAGTTCTTC
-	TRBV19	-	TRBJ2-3	CASSILGSDTDTQYF	TGTGCCAGTAGTATCCTCGGAAGCGACACAGATACGCAGTATTTT
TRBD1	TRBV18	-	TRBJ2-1	CASSPYPGQNSYNEQFF	TGTGCCAGCTCACCATACCCGGGACAGAACTCCTACAATGAGCAGTTCTTC